This TCR beta chain came from a study of T-cell memory formation after mild COVID-19. Study results and limitations: A second wave of clones peaked on day 37, and their SARS-CoV-2 specificity went unconfirmed.

A remark on this clonotype: Its antigen is still unknown.

Via MiXCR, TCRdb re-called the 5' RACE reads, giving one row per CDR3 protein. This table has more than 75,000 distinct CDR3 sequences, around 25% appearing once. Germline V gives CDR1 SGHAT, CDR2 FQNNGV. V lost 8 bases to trimming and J lost 3 bases, with 10 bases between them. This CDR3 has 13 amino acids. The J gene is TRBJ2-2, the V gene TRBV11-2; possible D gene TRBD1, 6 bases. What was sequenced was PBMCs or a T cell subset sorted from them (not recorded which). This receptor was taken from a man aged 18 to 29 who had mild COVID-19 (a few samples of this study predate the infection). Cell type and time point are not known. CDR3 protein: CASGRGYTGELFF. The CDR3 DNA reads as TGTGCCAGCGGAAGGGGGTACACCGGGGAGCTGTTTTTT.